This TCR beta chain was documented in a study of shared clonotypes between healthy human individuals. General study findings and limits: Some clonotypes were shared by all four sorted-subset donors, while others were not shared. The non-shared ones had lower generation probabilities than the shared ones. Several donors held around 5% of naive CD4 clonotypes in common.

Remarks on this clone: Its antigen is undetermined.

Germline V CDR1 and CDR2: SGHVS, FNYEAQ. The CDR3 sequence is 15 residues long. V was shortened by 0 bases and J by 4 bases, with 12 bases between the two germline ends. Assay used: immunoSEQ multiplex PCR; TCRdb lists only in-frame clones, some missing. Of 1,500,000 or so clones detected, roughly 95% appear once; the ten largest clones hold approximately 1.1%. The chain joins TRBV7-6 to TRBJ1-1; TRBD1 is a possible D gene (5 bases). The TCR originated in a man younger than 45 in good health. The sequencing input was naive CD4+ T cells sorted from blood. Subset denoted: CD45RA+ positively selected. CDR3: CASSLAPRGSTEAFF. The DNA of the CDR3 is TGTGCCAGCAGCTTAGCTCCGAGGGGATCCACTGAAGCTTTCTTT.